This T cell receptor gamma chain originates from a study of gamma delta lymphoproliferative disorders and STAT genes. For the study at large: Gamma-chain libraries were built from at least 50 ng of genomic DNA with the LymphoTrack Dx TCRG Assay.

Genomic DNA from isolated PBMCs served as the sequencing template. TCRdb re-processed the multiplex PCR reads via CATT. Its listing shows 1 gamma-chain clone. Sample: blood. The receptors come from a human donor with gamma-delta T-cell large granular lymphocyte leukemia.

As concerns this clone: This gamma chain was picked up by a library intended for delta chains and is off target, so its count carries little meaning. The J gene was not called, though the V gene is TRGV9. This CDR3 is built from 16 residues. Germline lookup yields CDR1 GITISATS and CDR2 ISYDGTV (reference sequence). CDR3 nucleotide sequence: TGTGCCTGTGAATCACGTGGGGGACAGGGCGGGGCACAACTCTTCTTT. It specifies CACESRGGQGGAQLFF.